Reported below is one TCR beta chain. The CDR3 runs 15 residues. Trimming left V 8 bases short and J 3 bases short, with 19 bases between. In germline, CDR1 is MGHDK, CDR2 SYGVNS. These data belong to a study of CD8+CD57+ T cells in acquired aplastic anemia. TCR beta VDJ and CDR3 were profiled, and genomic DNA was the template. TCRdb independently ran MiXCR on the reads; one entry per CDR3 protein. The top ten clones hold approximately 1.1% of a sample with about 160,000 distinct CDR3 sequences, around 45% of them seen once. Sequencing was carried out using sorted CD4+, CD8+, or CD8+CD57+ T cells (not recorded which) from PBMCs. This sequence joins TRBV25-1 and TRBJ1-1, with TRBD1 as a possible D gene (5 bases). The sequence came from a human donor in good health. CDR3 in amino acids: CASRGGTGRYTEAFF. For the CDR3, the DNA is TGTGCCAGCCGCGGGGGGACTGGTAGGTACACTGAAGCTTTCTTT.